This paragraph covers one T cell receptor beta chain sequence. Its antigen target is currently unknown. No clone much larger than this one lies a single base away; base qualities are absent. These data come from a study of blood T cell repertoires in COVID-19 (dated by TCRdb to the early 2020s). Context from the whole study: Samples from collaborators originated in the United States, Italy and Spain and spanned both the acute and convalescent phases of COVID-19. The material from the prospective study consisted of cDNA or gDNA derived from T cells, B-cell-depleted T cells, or PBMCs. Subjects who had been exposed to COVID-19, were actively infected with it, or had recovered from it provided the deeply sampled blood TCRbeta repertoires that made up the dataset. The repertoires were released in a freely available public database intended as a resource for research on the immune response to SARS-CoV-2. Samples came from the ongoing ImmuneRACE study (first 160 participants) plus 1,254 subjects from 6 global collaborators. Nearly every sample came with metadata listing a de-identified subject ID, COVID-19 status, age in years and sex. Where HLA class I and class II types were available, the types were taken from metadata supplied by the sample provider, not from assay-based typing. Study-wide conclusions, independent of this receptor: The amount of clinical and demographic metadata varied by source and participant and was provided uncurated.

Collaborating institutions collected whole blood in K2EDTA tubes following their own protocols. For TCRbeta analysis, collaborators shipped samples in one of three forms: frozen whole blood, isolated PBMCs, or DNA extracted from either of those sample types. The immunoSEQ Assay, a bias-controlled multiplex PCR, was used to amplify TCRbeta CDR3 regions from genomic DNA. On the study's bioinformatics: Within the assay, amplification of reference gene primers was used to estimate how many nucleated cells each sample contained. To quantify the absolute abundance of each unique TCRbeta CDR3 rearrangement, sequence reads were collapsed and filtered. For each sample, productive Simpson clonality was calculated by taking the square root of Simpson's diversity index across productive rearrangements. Not all clones reach the TCRdb copy of this immuneACCESS table, which keeps in-frame sequences only. Checked studies attribute under half of the gap to unresolved V genes and leave the rest unexplained. For V, J and clone size, that table is used; D and trimming come from the DNA. Recorded for this sample are some 250,000 clones; nearly 90% of them occurred a single time. Jointly, the top ten make up around 0.8% of the sample.

The V end gives up 0 bases and the J end 0 bases, leaving 10 bases in the junction not matched to a gene. The CDR3 covers 18 residues, taking in both the cysteine and the phenylalanine. The DNA shown is the 54-base CDR3, in frame from base 1. The germline V gene (reference sequence) supplies CDR1 LGHDT and CDR2 YNNKEL. The V gene is TRBV3-1 (or the pseudogene TRBV3-2) and the J gene is TRBJ2-7; 8 of the junction bases match TRBD2. Sequencing input: peripheral blood. The receptor was isolated from a woman aged 25 to 45 with acute or convalescent COVID-19. The DNA sequence is as follows: TGTGCCAGCAGCCAAGATTTAAAAATAGCGGGAAGCTCCTACGAGCAGTACTTC. It translates to CASSQDLKIAGSSYEQYF.